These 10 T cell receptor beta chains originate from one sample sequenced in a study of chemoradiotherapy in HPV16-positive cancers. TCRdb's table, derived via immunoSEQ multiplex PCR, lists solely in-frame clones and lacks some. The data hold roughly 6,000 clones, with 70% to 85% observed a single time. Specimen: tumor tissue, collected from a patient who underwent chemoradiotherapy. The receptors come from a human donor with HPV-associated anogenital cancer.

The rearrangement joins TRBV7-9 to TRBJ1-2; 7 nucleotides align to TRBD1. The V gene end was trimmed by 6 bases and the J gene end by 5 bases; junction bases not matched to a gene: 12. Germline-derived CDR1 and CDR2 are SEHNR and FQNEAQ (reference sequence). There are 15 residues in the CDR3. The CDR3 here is CASSLRDRVEYGYTF. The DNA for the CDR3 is TGTGCCAGCAGTCTTCGAGACAGGGTAGAGTATGGCTACACCTTC.

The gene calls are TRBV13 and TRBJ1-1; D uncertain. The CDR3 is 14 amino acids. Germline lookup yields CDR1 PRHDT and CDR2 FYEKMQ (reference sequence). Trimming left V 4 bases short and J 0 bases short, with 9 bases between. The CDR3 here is CASSSRGMNTEAFF. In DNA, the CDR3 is TGTGCCAGCAGCTCGCGAGGGATGAACACTGAAGCTTTCTTT. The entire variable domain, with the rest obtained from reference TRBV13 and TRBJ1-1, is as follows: AAGVIQSPRHLIKEKRETATLKCYPIPRHDTVYWYQQGPGQDPQFLISFYEKMQSDKGSIPDRFSAQQFSDYHSELNMSSLELGDSALYFCASSSRGMNTEAFFGQGTRLTVV.

CDR3 nucleotides: TGTGCCAGTAGTATGGGCCTCCGGGGGGGTAGCACAGATACGCAGTATTTT. Translated, it gives CASSMGLRGGSTDTQYF. The chain joins TRBV19 to TRBJ2-3; 8 nucleotides align to TRBD2. With V trimmed by 3 bases and J by 0 bases, 8 bases remained unmatched. Per germline, CDR1 LNHDA and CDR2 SQIVND (reference sequence). The CDR3 is made up of 17 amino acids.

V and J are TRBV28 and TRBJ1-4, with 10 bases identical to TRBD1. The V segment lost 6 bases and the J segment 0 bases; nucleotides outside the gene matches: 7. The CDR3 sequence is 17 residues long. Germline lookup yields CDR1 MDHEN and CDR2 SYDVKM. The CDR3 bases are TGTGCCAGCAGGAGACAGGGGGCTAGGGCAACTAATGAAAAACTGTTTTTT. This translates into CASRRQGARATNEKLFF.

The CDR3: CASSPDPNYGYTF. CDR3 bases: TGTGCCAGTAGCCCGGACCCTAACTATGGCTACACCTTC. The chain recombines TRBV19 with TRBJ1-2; D uncertain. Between the trimmed V and J ends, which lost 6 bases and 0 bases, there was a span of 8 bases. There are 13 residues in the CDR3. The V gene's germline CDR1 is LNHDA and CDR2 SQIVND (reference sequence).

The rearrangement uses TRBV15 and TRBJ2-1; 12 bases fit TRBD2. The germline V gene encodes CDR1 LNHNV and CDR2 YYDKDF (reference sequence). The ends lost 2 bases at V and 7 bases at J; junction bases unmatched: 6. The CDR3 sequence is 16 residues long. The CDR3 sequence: CATSRLGTSGPNEQFF. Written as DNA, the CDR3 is TGTGCCACCAGCAGACTAGGGACTAGCGGGCCTAATGAGCAGTTCTTC.

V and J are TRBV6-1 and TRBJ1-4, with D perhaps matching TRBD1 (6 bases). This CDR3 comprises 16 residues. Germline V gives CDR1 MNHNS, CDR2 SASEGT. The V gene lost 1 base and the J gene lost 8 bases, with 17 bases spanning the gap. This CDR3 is CASSEDGGGGWEKLFF. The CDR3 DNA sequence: TGTGCCAGCAGTGAAGATGGGGGAGGGGGATGGGAAAAACTGTTTTTT.

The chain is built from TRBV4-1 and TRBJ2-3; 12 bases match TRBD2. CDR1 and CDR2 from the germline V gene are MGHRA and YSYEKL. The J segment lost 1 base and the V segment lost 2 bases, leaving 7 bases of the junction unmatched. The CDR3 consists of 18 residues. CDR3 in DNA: TGCGCCAGCAGCCAAACTAGCGGGGGGTTCCTCGGCACAGATACGCAGTATTTT. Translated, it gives CASSQTSGGFLGTDTQYF.

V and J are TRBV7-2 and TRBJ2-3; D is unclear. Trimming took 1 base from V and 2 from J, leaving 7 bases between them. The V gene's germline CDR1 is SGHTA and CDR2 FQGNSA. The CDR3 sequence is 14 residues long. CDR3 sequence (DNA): TGTGCCAGCAGCTTAGGTGTCGCCACAGATACGCAGTATTTT. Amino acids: CASSLGVATDTQYF.

This chain's CDR3 is CASSSGGTSSAEAFF. The CDR3 region has the DNA TGTGCCAGTAGTTCAGGGGGGACAAGTAGCGCTGAAGCTTTCTTT. This sequence joins TRBV19 and TRBJ1-1, with 7 nucleotides matching TRBD1. J lost 6 bases, V lost 5 bases, and 12 bases had no gene match. This CDR3 region has 15 residues. CDR1 is LNHDA and CDR2 is SQIVND in the germline V gene (reference sequence).